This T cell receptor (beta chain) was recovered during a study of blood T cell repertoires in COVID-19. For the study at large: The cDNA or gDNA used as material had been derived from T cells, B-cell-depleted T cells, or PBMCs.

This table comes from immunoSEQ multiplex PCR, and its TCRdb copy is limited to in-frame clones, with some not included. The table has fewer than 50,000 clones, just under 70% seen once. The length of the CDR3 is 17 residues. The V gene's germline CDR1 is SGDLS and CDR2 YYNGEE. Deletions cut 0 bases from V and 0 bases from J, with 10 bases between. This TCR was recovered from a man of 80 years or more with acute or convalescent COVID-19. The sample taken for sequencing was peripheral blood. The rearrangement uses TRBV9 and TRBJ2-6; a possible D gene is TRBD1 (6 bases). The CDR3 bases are TGTGCCAGCAGCGTAGTTGGGGGCTACTCTGGGGCCAACGTCCTGACTTTC. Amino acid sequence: CASSVVGGYSGANVLTF.